This TCR beta chain was retrieved from a study of shared clonotypes between healthy human individuals. Trimming shortened V by 7 bases and J by 5 bases, and 11 bases separated the two germline ends. The CDR3 runs 11 residues. The V gene's germline CDR1 is GTSNPN and CDR2 SVGIG (reference sequence). The repertoire was sequenced with immunoSEQ multiplex PCR; TCRdb's copy has only in-frame clones and lacks some. Counted here are approximately 2.5 million clones, around 90% occurring once; the ten biggest clones make up roughly 0.13%. This clone was observed once. The receptor was isolated from a young man in good health. V and J are TRBV30 and TRBJ2-5; D gene ambiguous. Material for sequencing was naive CD4+ T cells sorted from blood. As for subset: CD45RA+ positively selected. The CDR3 region has the DNA TGTGCCTATGAGTCCCGGGAGACCCAGTACTTC. Amino acid sequence: CAYESRETQYF.